The sequence of this T cell receptor beta chain was determined in a study of cytomegalovirus exposure and HLA in healthy donors. Per germline, CDR1 SGHNT and CDR2 YYREEE (reference sequence). Trimming took 10 bases from V and 5 from J; bases not matched to a gene: 11. This CDR3 region has 13 residues. Amplification used 60 Vbeta primers and 13 Jbeta primers. TCRdb's copy holds only in-frame clones and misses some; the assay was immunoSEQ multiplex PCR. The profile covers over 60,000 clones, with approximately 75% appearing a single time and 5% to 7% taken by the ten largest. Source material: PBMCs. This chain joins TRBV5-4 and TRBJ2-5; the match to TRBD1 covers 7 bases. The origin of this receptor is a woman under 40 in good health and CMV-seronegative. Here the CDR3 reads CAVKGGGWETQYF. The CDR3 DNA sequence: TGTGCCGTTAAAGGGGGCGGATGGGAGACCCAGTACTTC.